This T cell receptor beta chain was documented in a study of cytomegalovirus exposure and HLA in healthy donors. Whole-study findings and limits: Associated with cytomegalovirus, according to the listing, were 150 to 200 TCR beta chains.

This CDR3 spans 16 amino acids. Unmatched junction bases numbered 9, after V lost 2 bases and J lost 9 bases. In germline, CDR1 is LNHDA, CDR2 SQIVND (reference sequence). At the time of sampling, donors were nominally healthy, though unrecorded immune exposures were likely. As concerns this clone: Its target is unknown.

This PCR relied on a set of 60 Vbeta primers and 13 Jbeta primers. Assay used: immunoSEQ multiplex PCR; TCRdb lists only in-frame clones, some missing. Counted here are about 200,000 clones, approximately 70% occurring once; the ten biggest clones make up about 2.5%. The V and J genes are TRBV19 and TRBJ1-5, with 11 positions matching TRBD1. This clonotype was sampled from a middle-aged man in good health and CMV-seropositive. Sequencing used PBMCs. CDR3 DNA sequence: TGTGCCAGTAGTATAACGGACAGGGGGCGCGTTACGCCCCAGCATTTT. Encoded protein: CASSITDRGRVTPQHF.